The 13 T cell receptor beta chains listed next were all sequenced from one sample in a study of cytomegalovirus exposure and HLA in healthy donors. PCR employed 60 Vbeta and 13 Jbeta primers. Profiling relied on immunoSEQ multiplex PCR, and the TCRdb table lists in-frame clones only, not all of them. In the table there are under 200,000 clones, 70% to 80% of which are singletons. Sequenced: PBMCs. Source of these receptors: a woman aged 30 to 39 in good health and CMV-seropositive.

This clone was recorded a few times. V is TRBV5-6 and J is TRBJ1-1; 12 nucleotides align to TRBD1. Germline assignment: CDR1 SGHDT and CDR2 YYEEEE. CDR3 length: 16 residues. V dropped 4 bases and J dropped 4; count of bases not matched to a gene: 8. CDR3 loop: CASSPGTGGGITEAFF. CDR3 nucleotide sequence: TGTGCCAGCAGCCCCGGGACAGGGGGCGGTATCACTGAAGCTTTCTTT.

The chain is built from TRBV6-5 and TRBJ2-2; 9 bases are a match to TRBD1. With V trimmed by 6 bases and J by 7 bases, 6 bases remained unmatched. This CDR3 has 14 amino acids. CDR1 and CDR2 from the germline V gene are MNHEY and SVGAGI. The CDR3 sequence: CASSRQGGFGELFF. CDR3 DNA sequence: TGTGCCAGCAGCCGACAGGGGGGATTCGGGGAGCTGTTTTTT.

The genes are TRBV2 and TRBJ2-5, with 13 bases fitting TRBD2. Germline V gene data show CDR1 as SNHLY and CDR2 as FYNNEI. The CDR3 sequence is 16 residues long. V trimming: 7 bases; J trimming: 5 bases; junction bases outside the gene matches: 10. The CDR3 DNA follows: TGTGCCAGCACCGCCGGGACTAGCGGGGCAGGGGAGACCCAGTACTTC. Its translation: CASTAGTSGAGETQYF.

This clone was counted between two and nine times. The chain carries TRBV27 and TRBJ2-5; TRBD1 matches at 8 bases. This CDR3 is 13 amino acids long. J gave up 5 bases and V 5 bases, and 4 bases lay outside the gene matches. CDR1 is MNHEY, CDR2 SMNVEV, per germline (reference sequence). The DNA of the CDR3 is TGTGCCAGCAGTGGACAGGGATACGAGACCCAGTACTTC. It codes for CASSGQGYETQYF.

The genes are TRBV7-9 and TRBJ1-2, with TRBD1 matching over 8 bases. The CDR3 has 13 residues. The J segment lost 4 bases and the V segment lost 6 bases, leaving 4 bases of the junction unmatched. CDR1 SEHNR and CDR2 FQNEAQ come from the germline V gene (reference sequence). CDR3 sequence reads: CASRAGTGYGYTF. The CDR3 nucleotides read TGTGCCAGCAGGGCCGGGACAGGCTATGGCTACACCTTC.

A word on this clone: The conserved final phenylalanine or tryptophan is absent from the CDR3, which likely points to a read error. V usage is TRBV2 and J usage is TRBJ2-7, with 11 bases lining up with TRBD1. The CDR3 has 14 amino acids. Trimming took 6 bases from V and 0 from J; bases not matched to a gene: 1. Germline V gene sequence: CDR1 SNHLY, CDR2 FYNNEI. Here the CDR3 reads CASRGTGGSYEQYL. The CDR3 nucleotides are TGTGCCAGCAGAGGGACAGGGGGCTCCTACGAGCAGTACCTC.

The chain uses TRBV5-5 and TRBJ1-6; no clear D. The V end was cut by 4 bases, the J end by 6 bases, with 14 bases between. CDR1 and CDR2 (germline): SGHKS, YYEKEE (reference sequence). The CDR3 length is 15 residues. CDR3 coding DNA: TGTGCCAGCAGCCAGACCGGGGTGGGTAATTCACCCCTCCACTTT. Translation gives CASSQTGVGNSPLHF.

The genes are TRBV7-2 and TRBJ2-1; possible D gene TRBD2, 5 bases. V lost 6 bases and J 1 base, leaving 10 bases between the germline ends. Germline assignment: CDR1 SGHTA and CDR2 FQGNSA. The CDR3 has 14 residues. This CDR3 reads CASSYGLSYNEQFF. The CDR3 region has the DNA TGTGCCAGCAGTTATGGACTGTCCTACAATGAGCAGTTCTTC.

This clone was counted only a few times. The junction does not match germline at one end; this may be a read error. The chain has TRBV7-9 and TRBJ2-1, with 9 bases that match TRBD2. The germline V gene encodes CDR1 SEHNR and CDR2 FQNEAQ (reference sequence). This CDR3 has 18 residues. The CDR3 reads CSSSPRGVAGATYNEQFF. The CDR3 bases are TGTTCCAGCAGCCCCCGAGGAGTAGCGGGGGCGACCTACAATGAGCAGTTCTTC.

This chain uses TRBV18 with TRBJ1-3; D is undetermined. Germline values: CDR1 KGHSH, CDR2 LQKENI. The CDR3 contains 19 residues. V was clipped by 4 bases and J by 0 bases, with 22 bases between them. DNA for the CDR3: TGTGCCAGCTCACACTTCCGAAGCGGGTATCTTCACTCTGGAAACACCATATATTTT. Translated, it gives CASSHFRSGYLHSGNTIYF.

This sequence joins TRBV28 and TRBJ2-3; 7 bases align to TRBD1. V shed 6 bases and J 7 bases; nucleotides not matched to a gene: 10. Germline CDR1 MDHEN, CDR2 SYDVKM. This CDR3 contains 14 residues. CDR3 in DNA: TGTGCCAGCAGACCGTCCGGTAGGGGGCATACGCAGTATTTT. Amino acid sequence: CASRPSGRGHTQYF.

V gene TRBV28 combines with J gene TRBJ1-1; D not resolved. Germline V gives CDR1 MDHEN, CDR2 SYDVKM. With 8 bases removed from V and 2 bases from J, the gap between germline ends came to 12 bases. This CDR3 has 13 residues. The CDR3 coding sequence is TGTGCCAGCGTAGAGGTTAGAAACACTGAAGCTTTCTTT. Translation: CASVEVRNTEAFF.

The CDR3 coding sequence is TGTGCCAGCAGCTTAACAGGGTTCCCCTCTGGAGGCTACACCTTC. Translating gives CASSLTGFPSGGYTF. The chain carries TRBV2 and TRBJ1-2; possible D gene TRBD1, 6 bases. In germline, CDR1 is SNHLY, CDR2 FYNNEI. Trimming took off 6 bases at V and 8 bases at J, with 22 bases between the two ends. The CDR3 sequence is 15 residues long. The full variable domain, in which reference TRBV2 and TRBJ1-2 provide the parts outside the CDR3, is EPEVTQTPSHQVTQMGQEVILRCVPISNHLYFYWYRQILGQKVEFLVSFYNNEISEKSEIFDDQFSVERPDGSNFTLKIRSTKLEDSAMYFCASSLTGFPSGGYTFGSGTRLTVV.